The 22 T cell receptor beta chains below all came from one sample that was sequenced in a study of cytomegalovirus exposure and HLA in healthy donors. Researchers ran the PCR with 60 Vbeta and 13 Jbeta primers. Profiled with immunoSEQ multiplex PCR; TCRdb holds only in-frame clones, not every one. The profile shows 150,000 to 200,000 clones, about 84% of them singletons. The sequencing input was PBMCs. The receptor source for this set is a woman in her thirties in good health and CMV-seropositive.

This chain joins TRBV15 and TRBJ2-2; 9 nucleotides line up with TRBD1. Germline CDR1 and CDR2: LNHNV and YYDKDF (reference sequence). This CDR3 has 18 amino acids. V was pared by 0 bases and J by 0 bases, with 5 bases of the junction left unmatched. This chain's CDR3 is CATSREGQGRPNTGELFF. CDR3 DNA sequence: TGTGCCACCAGCAGAGAGGGACAGGGTCGCCCGAACACCGGGGAGCTGTTTTTT.

V usage is TRBV15 and J usage is TRBJ1-5; 7 bases line up with TRBD1. V was clipped by 3 bases and J by 5 bases; unmatched bases: 4. The CDR3 consists of 14 residues. Germline lookup yields CDR1 LNHNV and CDR2 YYDKDF (reference sequence). This chain's CDR3 is CATSSRQGHQPQHF. The CDR3 nucleotides are TGTGCCACCAGCAGTAGACAGGGTCATCAGCCCCAGCATTTT.

This clone came up a few times. The rearrangement uses TRBV10-3 and TRBJ1-4; possible D gene TRBD1, 5 bases. CDR3 length: 14 residues. The germline gives CDR1 ENHRY, CDR2 SYGVKD. Trimming removed 3 bases at V and 8 bases at J, with 13 bases between. The CDR3 region has the DNA TGTGCCATCAGTGATGCTGACAGTCAGGAAAAACTGTTTTTT. Its protein product is CAISDADSQEKLFF.

The rearrangement uses TRBV5-1 and TRBJ1-5, with 7 bases fitting TRBD1. CDR3 length equals 14 residues. V lost 4 bases, J lost 6 bases, and 7 bases stayed unmatched. Germline V lookup: CDR1 SGHRS, CDR2 YFSETQ. The DNA for the CDR3 is TGCGCCAGCAGCGGTACAGGGGATGGTCAGCCCCAGCATTTT. The encoded protein is CASSGTGDGQPQHF.

V gene TRBV19 combines with J gene TRBJ1-5, with D possibly being TRBD1 (5 bases). V lost 5 bases, J lost 0 bases, and 11 bases lay in between. The CDR3 has 15 residues. Germline CDR1 is LNHDA and CDR2 is SQIVND (reference sequence). CDR3 nucleotide sequence: TGTGCCAGTAGTGCCACAGGAGATAGCAATCAGCCCCAGCATTTT. The encoded protein is CASSATGDSNQPQHF.

The rearrangement uses TRBV19 and TRBJ2-1; 9 bases align to TRBD2. The germline V gene has CDR1 LNHDA and CDR2 SQIVND (reference sequence). The CDR3 is 17 amino acids. The ends lost 5 bases at V and 0 bases at J; junction bases unmatched: 8. The CDR3 nucleotides are TGTGCCAGTAGTCCAGGACTAGCGCTCAACTCCTACAATGAGCAGTTCTTC. Translation: CASSPGLALNSYNEQFF.

The rearrangement uses TRBV19 and TRBJ1-5; D is perhaps TRBD1 (6 bases). The V gene lost 7 bases and the J gene lost 5 bases, with 21 bases spanning the gap. This CDR3 is 16 amino acids long. Germline V gene lookup returns CDR1 LNHDA and CDR2 SQIVND (reference sequence). CDR3 sequence: CASTDRGGGTYQPQHF. The CDR3 nucleotides are TGTGCCAGTACCGACCGGGGAGGGGGGACGTATCAGCCCCAGCATTTT. The full variable domain, with the rest looked up from reference TRBV19 and TRBJ1-5, is DGGITQSPKYLFRKEGQNVTLSCEQNLNHDAMYWYRQDPGQGLRLIYYSQIVNDFQKGDIAEGYSVSREKKESFPLTVTSAQKNPTAFYLCASTDRGGGTYQPQHFGDGTRLSIL.

V and J are TRBV30 and TRBJ1-6, with a weak D call TRBD1 (5 bases). Trimming removed 0 bases from V and 7 bases from J, with 16 bases in between. Germline assignment: CDR1 GTSNPN and CDR2 SVGIG (reference sequence). This CDR3 spans 16 amino acids. CDR3 loop: CAWSVRGLRPNSPLHF. In DNA form, the CDR3 reads TGTGCCTGGAGTGTACGGGGACTCAGGCCAAATTCACCCCTCCACTTT.

This chain links TRBV7-3 with TRBJ2-2, with D unresolved. V was pared by 3 bases and J by 6 bases, with 11 bases between. The CDR3 loop spans 14 amino acids. Per the germline V gene, CDR1 is SGHTA and CDR2 is FQGTGA. CDR3 DNA sequence: TGTGCCAGCAGCTTCACCCTCTCGGCCGGGGAGCTGTTTTTT. Encoded protein: CASSFTLSAGELFF.

This clone was seen a few times. The chain links TRBV28 to TRBJ2-7; maybe TRBD2 (5 bases). Germline loops: CDR1 MDHEN, CDR2 SYDVKM. V gave up 5 bases and J gave up 0 bases, with 14 bases separating them. The CDR3 totals 15 residues. In nucleotides, the CDR3 is TGTGCCAGCAGTAGACCCCGCCGGGGCTCCTACGAGCAGTACTTC. Translated: CASSRPRRGSYEQYF.

This chain joins TRBV2 and TRBJ1-1; D might be TRBD1 (5 bases). The CDR3 contains 14 residues. Between the trimmed V and J ends, which lost 7 bases and 0 bases, there was a span of 12 bases. Germline CDR1 is SNHLY and CDR2 is FYNNEI. CDR3 region: CASMRGNMNTEAFF. The CDR3 nucleotides are TGTGCCAGCATGCGGGGCAACATGAACACTGAAGCTTTCTTT.

The chain uses TRBV28 and TRBJ1-2; 8 bases are shared with TRBD1. Germline CDR1 reads MDHEN; CDR2 reads SYDVKM. With 6 bases clipped from V and 4 bases from J, the junction kept 7 bases outside the gene matches. The CDR3 consists of 14 residues. CDR3 sequence: CASSRDRFPYGYTF. The CDR3 coding sequence is TGTGCCAGCAGCCGGGACAGGTTCCCCTATGGCTACACCTTC.

The V gene is TRBV7-9, the J gene TRBJ1-5; 10 positions match TRBD1. CDR1 and CDR2 from the germline V gene are SEHNR and FQNEAQ (reference sequence). V shed 5 bases and J 5 bases; nucleotides not matched to a gene: 3. This CDR3 region has 14 residues. The CDR3 nucleotides are TGTGCCAGCAGCCCCGGACAGGGGGATCAGCCCCAGCATTTT. Amino acids: CASSPGQGDQPQHF.

V is TRBV7-9 and J is TRBJ1-2; D unresolved. Germline CDR1 SEHNR, CDR2 FQNEAQ (reference sequence). The CDR3 covers 14 residues. V shed 3 bases and J shed 4 bases, with 12 bases lying between them. The chain's CDR3 is CASSFPPSGYGYTF. In DNA, the CDR3 is TGTGCCAGCAGCTTTCCCCCCAGCGGCTATGGCTACACCTTC.

This chain joins TRBV7-9 and TRBJ1-5; a weak D match, TRBD1 (6 bases). V was cut by 1 base and J by 6 bases, with 7 bases left in between. Germline V gene data show CDR1 as SEHNR and CDR2 as FQNEAQ (reference sequence). This CDR3 has 13 residues. CDR3 DNA sequence: TGTGCCAGCAGCTTAGAAGGGGGTCAGCCCCAGCATTTT. Protein: CASSLEGGQPQHF. The full variable domain, in which reference TRBV7-9 and TRBJ1-5 provide the parts outside the CDR3, is DTGVSQNPRHKITKRGQNVTFRCDPISEHNRLYWYRQTLGQGPEFLTYFQNEAQLEKSRLLSDRFSAERPKGSFSTLEIQRTEQGDSAMYLCASSLEGGQPQHFGDGTRLSIL.

This clone was recorded a few times. The chain uses TRBV28 and TRBJ2-7; 8 bases agree with TRBD2. Per the germline V gene, CDR1 is MDHEN and CDR2 is SYDVKM. V shed 8 bases and J 2 bases; nucleotides not matched to a gene: 8. The CDR3 extends over 14 amino acids. Here the CDR3 reads CASFGGRPTYEQYF. In nucleotides, the CDR3 is TGTGCCAGCTTTGGCGGGAGGCCTACCTACGAGCAGTACTTC.

The chain recombines TRBV27 with TRBJ1-1; the match to TRBD1 covers 10 bases. The CDR3 contains 16 residues. With 5 bases clipped from V and 6 bases from J, the junction kept 12 bases outside the gene matches. Germline V gives CDR1 MNHEY, CDR2 SMNVEV (reference sequence). The CDR3 sequence is CASSTNPGTGDAEAFF. The CDR3 DNA is TGTGCCAGCAGTACCAACCCCGGGACAGGGGACGCTGAAGCTTTCTTT.

This clone appeared a few times. CDR3 region: CASSFTSGGPNEQFF. In nucleotides, the CDR3 is TGTGCCAGCAGTTTTACTAGCGGAGGCCCTAATGAGCAGTTCTTC. The chain uses TRBV2 and TRBJ2-1, with TRBD2 matching over 8 bases. Germline CDR1 SNHLY, CDR2 FYNNEI. This CDR3 has 15 residues. J was trimmed by 7 bases and V by 5 bases; bases with no gene match: 10.

The gene calls are TRBV11-2 and TRBJ2-1; the match to TRBD1 covers 8 bases. CDR3 length: 15 amino acids. CDR1 is SGHAT, CDR2 FQNNGV, per germline. The V and J ends lost 0 bases and 3 bases, in that order; junction bases with no gene match: 1. The CDR3 sequence: CASSLEDRDYNEQFF. The CDR3 DNA sequence: TGTGCCAGCAGCTTAGAGGACAGGGACTACAATGAGCAGTTCTTC.

This clone was observed a few times. The chain recombines TRBV6-6 with TRBJ1-5, with D perhaps matching TRBD1 (6 bases). CDR1 and CDR2 from the germline V gene are MNHNY and SVGAGI (reference sequence). This CDR3 contains 16 residues. Deletions cut 4 bases from V and 1 base from J, with 14 bases between. CDR3 amino acids: CASSSQGRASNQPQHF. The CDR3 nucleotides are TGTGCCAGCAGTTCCCAGGGGAGGGCGAGCAATCAGCCCCAGCATTTT.

A few counts support this clone. V and J are TRBV2 and TRBJ1-4, with D unclear. This CDR3 has 14 amino acids. CDR1 is SNHLY, CDR2 FYNNEI, per germline. Trimming took 8 bases from V and 4 from J, leaving 14 bases between them. The DNA for the CDR3 is TGTGCCAGCGGGAGATTGGGGATTAATGAAAAACTGTTTTTT. Encoded protein: CASGRLGINEKLFF.

J is TRBJ2-7 and V is TRBV28, with 7 bases fitting TRBD1. V dropped 6 bases and J dropped 3; count of bases not matched to a gene: 14. Looked up from germline, CDR1 is MDHEN and CDR2 is SYDVKM. This CDR3 region has 16 residues. CDR3 DNA sequence: TGTGCCAGCAGCCACGACAGGGTAGATAGGCGCTACGAGCAGTACTTC. Protein product: CASSHDRVDRRYEQYF. The entire variable domain, with the rest obtained from reference TRBV28 and TRBJ2-7, is as follows: DVKVTQSSRYLVKRTGEKVFLECVQDMDHENMFWYRQDPGLGLRLIYFSYDVKMKEKGDIPEGYSVSREKKERFSLILESASTNQTSMYLCASSHDRVDRRYEQYFGPGTRLTVT.